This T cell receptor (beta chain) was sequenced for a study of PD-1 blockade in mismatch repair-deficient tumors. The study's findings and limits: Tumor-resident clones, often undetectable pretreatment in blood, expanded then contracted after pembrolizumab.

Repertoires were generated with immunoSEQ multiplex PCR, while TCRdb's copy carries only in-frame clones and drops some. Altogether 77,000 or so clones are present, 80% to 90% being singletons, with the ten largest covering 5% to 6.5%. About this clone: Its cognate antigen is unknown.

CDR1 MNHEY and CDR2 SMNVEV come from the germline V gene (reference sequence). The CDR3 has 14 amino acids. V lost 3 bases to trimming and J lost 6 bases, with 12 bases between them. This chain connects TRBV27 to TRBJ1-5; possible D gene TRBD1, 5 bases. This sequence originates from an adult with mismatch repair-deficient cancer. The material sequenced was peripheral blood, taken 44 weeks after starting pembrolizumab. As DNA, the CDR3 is TGTGCCAGCAGTTTTATGGGGGGAGCTCAGCCCCAGCATTTT. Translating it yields CASSFMGGAQPQHF.